These T cell receptor beta chains were read from a single sample in a study of cytomegalovirus exposure and HLA in healthy donors. The table came from immunoSEQ multiplex PCR; TCRdb's copy has only in-frame clones and leaves some out. Of 130,000 to 150,000 clones detected, around four fifths appear once; the ten largest clones hold approximately 1.4%. Input material: PBMCs. These receptors were obtained from a young woman in good health and CMV-seronegative. Both conserved end residues are part of each CDR3. D genes are given only for firm matches. Not all rows give a size; the values are once, few, many and, for expanded clones, a class.

TRBJ1-6 | TRBD1 | NA | TRBV18 | CASSPRGTGGTSVVALHF | TGTGCCAGCTCACCCAGAGGGACAGGGGGGACGTCTGTAGTCGCCCTCCACTTT
TRBJ2-7 | TRBD1 | NA | TRBV7-6 | CASSISGTGVEQYF | TGTGCCAGCAGCATCTCCGGGACAGGGGTCGAGCAGTACTTC
TRBJ1-5 | NA | NA | TRBV6-1 | CASSVDGGVYQPQHF | TGTGCCAGCAGTGTGGATGGGGGGGTTTATCAGCCCCAGCATTTT
TRBJ1-2 | TRBD1 | NA | TRBV7-9 | CASRLDRVGGYTF | TGTGCCAGCAGACTGGACAGGGTGGGTGGCTACACCTTC
TRBJ2-1 | NA | once | TRBV7-3 | CASSQSDGVYNEQFF | TGTGCCAGCAGCCAGTCGGACGGGGTTTACAATGAGCAGTTCTTC
TRBJ1-2 | NA | NA | TRBV5-3 | CARSRGRERGYTF | TGTGCCAGAAGCCGGGGGAGGGAAAGGGGCTACACCTTC
TRBJ1-1 | NA | NA | TRBV5-1 | CASSFVADTEAFF | TGCGCCAGCAGCTTTGTGGCGGACACTGAAGCTTTCTTT
TRBJ2-1 | TRBD2 | once | TRBV5-6 | CASSLSGTSLNEQFF | TGTGCCAGCAGCTTGAGCGGGACTAGCTTAAATGAGCAGTTCTTC
TRBJ2-1 | NA | NA | TRBV2 | CASSEGIANEQFF | TGTGCCAGCAGTGAAGGAATAGCTAATGAGCAGTTCTTC
TRBJ2-5 | TRBD2 | NA | TRBV11-3 | CASSLGLAGVQETQYF | TGTGCCAGCAGCCTAGGACTAGCGGGGGTGCAAGAGACCCAGTACTTC
TRBJ2-2 | TRBD1 | NA | TRBV5-4 | CASSATGGELFF | TGTGCCAGCAGCGCGACAGGGGGGGAGCTGTTTTTT
TRBJ1-2 | TRBD1 | NA | TRBV5-1 | CASSSGTGINYGYTF | TGCGCCAGCAGCAGCGGGACAGGGATTAACTATGGCTACACCTTC
TRBJ1-2 | TRBD1 | NA | TRBV6-6 | CASSYSAGGSYGYTF | TGTGCCAGCAGTTACTCGGCAGGGGGCTCCTATGGCTACACCTTC
TRBJ1-2 | NA | once | TRBV5-4 | CASSQDDERGNGYTF | TGTGCCAGCAGCCAAGATGATGAGAGAGGGAATGGCTACACCTTC
TRBJ1-6 | NA | few | TRBV2 | CASSPGTFNSPLHF | TGTGCCAGCAGTCCCGGGACTTTTAATTCACCCCTCCACTTT
TRBJ2-7 | NA | NA | TRBV7-9 | CASTAFGGPYEQYF | TGTGCCAGCACCGCGTTTGGCGGGCCCTACGAGCAGTACTTC
TRBJ2-1 | NA | once | TRBV4-2 | CASSRLLEGGRNEQFF | TGTGCCAGCAGCCGCCTTTTAGAGGGGGGGCGAAATGAGCAGTTCTTC
TRBJ2-5 | NA | NA | TRBV1 | CTSSCELAGVGETQYF | TGCACCAGCAGCTGTGAACTAGCGGGGGTAGGAGAGACCCAGTACTTC
TRBJ2-7 | NA | NA | TRBV6-5 | CASSFDRSSYEQYF | TGTGCCAGCAGCTTCGACAGGAGCTCCTACGAGCAGTACTTC
TRBJ2-2 | NA | NA | TRBV6-5 | CASSYRGSGELFF | TGTGCCAGCAGTTACAGGGGGAGCGGGGAGCTGTTTTTT
TRBJ1-5 | TRBD1 | NA | TRBV19 | CASSRQGPAGQPQHF | TGTGCCAGTAGCCGACAGGGACCGGCCGGGCAGCCCCAGCATTTT
TRBJ1-1 | NA | NA | TRBV9 | CASSRQGRNTEAFF | TGTGCCAGCAGCCGTCAGGGGCGGAACACTGAAGCTTTCTTT
TRBJ1-1 | TRBD1 | few | TRBV2 | CASSVQGVGNTEAFF | TGTGCCAGCAGTGTTCAGGGGGTCGGGAACACTGAAGCTTTCTTT
TRBJ1-2 | TRBD1 | NA | TRBV29-1 | CSAGPGQGEGGYTF | TGCAGCGCTGGACCGGGACAGGGGGAGGGTGGCTACACCTTC
TRBJ1-2 | TRBD1 | NA | TRBV7-9 | CASSLGQGAGGYTF | TGTGCCAGCAGCTTAGGGCAGGGGGCTGGTGGCTACACCTTC
TRBJ2-5 | TRBD1 | NA | TRBV19 | CASSSGQGATQYF | TGTGCCAGTAGTAGCGGACAGGGGGCGACCCAGTACTTC
TRBJ2-7 | TRBD1 | NA | TRBV19 | CASSIWLQGGYEQYF | TGTGCCAGTAGTATATGGTTACAGGGGGGCTACGAGCAGTACTTC
TRBJ2-5 | NA | NA | TRBV4-1 | CASSQDYFQETQYF | TGCGCCAGCAGCCAAGATTATTTCCAAGAGACCCAGTACTTC
TRBJ1-2 | NA | NA | TRBV11-2 | CASRPQGQSKAYGYTF | TGTGCCAGCAGGCCCCAAGGACAGTCCAAAGCCTATGGCTACACCTTC
TRBJ2-2 | TRBD2 | NA | TRBV10-3 | CAISEDLAGGLDTGELFF | TGTGCCATCAGCGAGGACTTAGCGGGGGGGCTGGACACCGGGGAGCTGTTTTTT
TRBJ2-1 | NA | NA | TRBV7-2 | CASSLLGASYNEQFF | TGTGCCAGCAGCTTATTGGGGGCCAGCTACAATGAGCAGTTCTTC
TRBJ2-7 | TRBD2 | NA | TRBV28 | CASSSSIAGGTYEQYF | TGTGCCAGCAGTTCCTCCATAGCGGGGGGTACCTACGAGCAGTACTTC
TRBJ2-1 | TRBD1 | NA | TRBV28 | CASSPPFPGQGVDEQFF | TGTGCCAGCAGCCCCCCCTTCCCGGGACAGGGTGTGGATGAGCAGTTCTTC
TRBJ1-6 | NA | NA | TRBV6-1 | CASSGTQGHNSPLHF | TGTGCCAGCAGTGGTACTCAGGGGCATAATTCACCCCTCCACTTT
TRBJ2-3 | TRBD2 | NA | TRBV7-2 | CASSSRLAGGPTDTQYF | TGTGCCAGCAGCTCAAGACTAGCGGGGGGGCCGACAGATACGCAGTATTTT
TRBJ2-5 | TRBD2 | NA | TRBV7-8 | CASSLRGGEETQYF | TGTGCCAGCAGTCTGCGGGGGGGCGAAGAGACCCAGTACTTC
TRBJ1-5 | TRBD1 | NA | TRBV5-8 | CASSFGQGYQPQHF | TGTGCCAGCAGCTTCGGACAGGGTTATCAGCCCCAGCATTTT
TRBJ2-7 | TRBD2 | NA | TRBV11-2 | CASSLAGGHEQYF | TGTGCCAGCAGCTTGGCGGGGGGGCACGAGCAGTACTTC
TRBJ1-2 | NA | NA | TRBV5-4 | CASSLDGSYGYTF | TGTGCCAGCAGCTTGGACGGGTCATACGGCTACACCTTC
TRBJ2-1 | TRBD2 | NA | TRBV5-1 | CASSLQAGGLSEQFF | TGCGCCAGCAGCTTGCAAGCGGGGGGTTTAAGTGAGCAGTTCTTC
TRBJ1-3 | TRBD1 | few | TRBV15 | CATSRVGTGDSGNTIYF | TGTGCCACCAGCAGAGTCGGGACAGGGGACTCTGGAAACACCATATATTTT
TRBJ2-5 | TRBD2 | NA | TRBV9 | CASSVGSGGDYQYF | TGTGCCAGCAGCGTAGGAAGCGGGGGGGATTACCAGTACTTC